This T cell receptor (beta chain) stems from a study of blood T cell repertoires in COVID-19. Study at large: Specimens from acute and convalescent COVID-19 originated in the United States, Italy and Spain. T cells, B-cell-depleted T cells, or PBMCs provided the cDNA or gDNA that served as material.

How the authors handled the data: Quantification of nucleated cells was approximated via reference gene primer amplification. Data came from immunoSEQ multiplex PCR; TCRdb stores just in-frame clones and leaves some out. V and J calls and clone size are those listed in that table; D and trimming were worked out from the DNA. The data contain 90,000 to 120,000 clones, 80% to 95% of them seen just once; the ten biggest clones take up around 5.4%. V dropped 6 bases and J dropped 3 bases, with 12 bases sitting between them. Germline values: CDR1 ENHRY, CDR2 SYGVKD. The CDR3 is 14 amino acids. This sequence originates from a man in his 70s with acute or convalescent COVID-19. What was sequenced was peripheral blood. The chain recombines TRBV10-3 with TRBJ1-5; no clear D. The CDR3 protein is CAISSGAPNQPQHF. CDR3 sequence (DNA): TGTGCCATCAGCTCAGGTGCCCCCAATCAGCCCCAGCATTTT.